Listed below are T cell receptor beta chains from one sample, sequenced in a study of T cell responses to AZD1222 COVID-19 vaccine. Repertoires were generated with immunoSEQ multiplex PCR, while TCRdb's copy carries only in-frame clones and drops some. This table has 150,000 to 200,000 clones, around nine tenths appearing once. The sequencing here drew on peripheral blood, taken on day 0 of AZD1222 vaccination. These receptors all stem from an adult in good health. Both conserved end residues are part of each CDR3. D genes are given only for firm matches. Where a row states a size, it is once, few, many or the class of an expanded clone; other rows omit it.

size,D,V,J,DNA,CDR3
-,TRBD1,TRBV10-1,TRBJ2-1,TGCGCCAGCAGTGAGTCAGGCGGACAGGTGCCCAATGAGCAGTTCTTC,CASSESGGQVPNEQFF
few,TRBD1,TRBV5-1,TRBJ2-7,TGCGCCAGCAGCTTGATACGGACAGGCGATTCCTACGAGCAGTACTTC,CASSLIRTGDSYEQYF
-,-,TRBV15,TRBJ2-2,TGTGCCACCAGCAGAGGTACAGGGCTGAACACCGGGGAGCTGTTTTTT,CATSRGTGLNTGELFF
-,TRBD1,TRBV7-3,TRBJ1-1,TGTGCCAGCAGCGCCGGGACAGCGAACACTGAAGCTTTCTTT,CASSAGTANTEAFF
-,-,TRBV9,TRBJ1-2,TGTGCCAGCAGCGCGACATCGACCTTC,CASSATSTF
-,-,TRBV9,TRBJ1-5,TGTGCCAGCAGCGTAGGGACCCGCGGGGCGGCGGAGCCCCAGCATTTT,CASSVGTRGAAEPQHF
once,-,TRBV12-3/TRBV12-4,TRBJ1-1,TGTGCCAGCAGTTGGCAGAGGAACACTGAAGCTTTCTTT,CASSWQRNTEAFF
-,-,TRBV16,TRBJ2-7,TGTGCCAGCAGCCCCGGGACCAGTTCCTACGAGCAGTACTTC,CASSPGTSSYEQYF
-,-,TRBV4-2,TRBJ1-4,TGTGCCAGCAGCCAAGGGGTACAGGGAAGTGACGAAAAACTGTTTTTT,CASSQGVQGSDEKLFF
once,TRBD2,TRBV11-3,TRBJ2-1,TGTGCCAGCAGCTTCAGAGCGGGGCCATACAATGAGCAGTTCTTC,CASSFRAGPYNEQFF
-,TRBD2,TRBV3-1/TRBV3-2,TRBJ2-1,TGTGCCAGCAGCCAACAACTAGCGCTTGAGCAGTTCTTC,CASSQQLALEQFF
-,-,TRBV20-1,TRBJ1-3,TGCAGTGCTACCGAGGGAAACACCATATATTTT,CSATEGNTIYF
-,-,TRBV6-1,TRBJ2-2,TGTGCCAGCAGTGAAGCGGGGGGGGAGCTGTTTTTT,CASSEAGGELFF
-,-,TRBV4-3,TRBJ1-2,TGCGCCAGCAGCCAAGACCTTCGACGAGGGGACGGTGGCTACACCTTC,CASSQDLRRGDGGYTF
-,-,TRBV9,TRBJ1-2,TGTGCCAGCAGCGCAAACTATGGCTACACCTTC,CASSANYGYTF
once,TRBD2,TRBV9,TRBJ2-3,TGTGCCAGCAGCGTATCCCCCGGGGGGACAGATACGCAGTATTTT,CASSVSPGGTDTQYF
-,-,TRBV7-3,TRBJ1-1,TGTGCCAGCAGCCCTCGGACAAACACTGAAGCTTTCTTT,CASSPRTNTEAFF
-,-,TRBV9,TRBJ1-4,TGTGCCAGCAGCGCCTTAGGGCCTGCAACTAATGAAAAACTGTTTTTT,CASSALGPATNEKLFF
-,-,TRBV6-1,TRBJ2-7,TGTGCCAGCAGTGAGGGCTGGAGCGTCTCCTACGAGCAGTACTTC,CASSEGWSVSYEQYF
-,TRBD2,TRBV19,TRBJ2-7,TGTGCCAGTAGTATTGGACTAGCCCCCTCCTACGAGCAGTACTTC,CASSIGLAPSYEQYF
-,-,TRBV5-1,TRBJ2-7,TGCGCCAGCAGCCATACCGGGACGGGAACCTACGAGCAGTACTTC,CASSHTGTGTYEQYF
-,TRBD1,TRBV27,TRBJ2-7,TGTGCCAGCAGTTCCCGACAGGGGGATCCCTACGAGCAGTACTTC,CASSSRQGDPYEQYF
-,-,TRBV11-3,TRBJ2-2,TGTGCCAGCAGCTTAGGCGTATGGCAGGACACCGGGGAGCTGTTTTTT,CASSLGVWQDTGELFF
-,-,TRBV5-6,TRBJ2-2,TGTGCCAGCAGACACCCCGGGACGGAAAACACCGGGGAGCTGTTTTTT,CASRHPGTENTGELFF
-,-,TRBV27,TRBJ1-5,TGTGCCAGCAGTTTAGCCCCGGACGGTAGCAATCAGCCCCAGCATTTT,CASSLAPDGSNQPQHF
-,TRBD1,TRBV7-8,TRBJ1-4,TGTGCCAGCAGCCTCCCGGGACAGATAAATGAAAAACTGTTTTTT,CASSLPGQINEKLFF
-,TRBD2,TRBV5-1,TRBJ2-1,TGCGCCAGCAGCGTCGGGACTAGCGGACAGCCCGAGCAGTTCTTC,CASSVGTSGQPEQFF
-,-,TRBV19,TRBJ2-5,TGTGCCAGTAGTGAGGGCGGGACAGAAAAAGAGACCCAGTACTTC,CASSEGGTEKETQYF
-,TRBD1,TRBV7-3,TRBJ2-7,TGTGCCAGCAGCCTCGGCGGGACAGGCTACGAGCAGTACTTC,CASSLGGTGYEQYF
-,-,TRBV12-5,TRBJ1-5,TGTGCTAGTGGTTCCCTAAATAGCAATCAGCCCCAGCATTTT,CASGSLNSNQPQHF
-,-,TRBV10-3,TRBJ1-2,TGTGCCATCAGTGAGTCGTGGATGGCAAACTATGGCTACACCTTC,CAISESWMANYGYTF
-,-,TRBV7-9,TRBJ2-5,TGTGCCAGCAGCTTAGCGAGTGAGACCCAGTACTTC,CASSLASETQYF
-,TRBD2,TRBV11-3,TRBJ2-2,TGTGCCAGCAGCTTGGTGCAAGGACTAGCGGGCACCGGGGAGCTGTTTTTT,CASSLVQGLAGTGELFF
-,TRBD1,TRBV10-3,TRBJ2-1,TGTGCCATCAGTGAGGGAGACAGGGATGAGCAGTTCTTC,CAISEGDRDEQFF
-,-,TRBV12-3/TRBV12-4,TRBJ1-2,TGTGCCAGCAGTCCGCCCCGGGAGGCGGGCTACACCTTC,CASSPPREAGYTF
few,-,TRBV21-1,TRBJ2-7,TGTGCCGGGGTATACAGGGGGTGGCTCTTC,CAGVYRGWLF
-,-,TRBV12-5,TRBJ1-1,TGTGCTAGTGTTCTGGACAGGAACACTGAAGCTTTCTTT,CASVLDRNTEAFF
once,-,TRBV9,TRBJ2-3,TGTGCCAGCAGCGTAGATCCCCAGGGCACAGATACGCAGTATTTT,CASSVDPQGTDTQYF
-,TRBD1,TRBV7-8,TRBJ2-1,TGTGCCAGCAGCTTCCGATGGGGGACAGGGGAGAGCAATGAGCAGTTCTTC,CASSFRWGTGESNEQFF
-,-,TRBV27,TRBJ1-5,TGTGCCAGCAGTCCCGCGGTGGGTCGAGGTCAGCCCCAGCATTTT,CASSPAVGRGQPQHF
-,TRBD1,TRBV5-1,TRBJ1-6,TGCGCCAGCAGCGCCGGACAGGGCGAGACTTCACCCCTCCACTTT,CASSAGQGETSPLHF
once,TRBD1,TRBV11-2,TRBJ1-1,TGTGCCAGCAGCGCGGGACAGGGGAGGAGTGAAGCTTTCTTT,CASSAGQGRSEAFF
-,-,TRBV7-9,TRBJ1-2,TGTGCCAGCGGCCAGGGAGGCCATGGCTACACCTTC,CASGQGGHGYTF